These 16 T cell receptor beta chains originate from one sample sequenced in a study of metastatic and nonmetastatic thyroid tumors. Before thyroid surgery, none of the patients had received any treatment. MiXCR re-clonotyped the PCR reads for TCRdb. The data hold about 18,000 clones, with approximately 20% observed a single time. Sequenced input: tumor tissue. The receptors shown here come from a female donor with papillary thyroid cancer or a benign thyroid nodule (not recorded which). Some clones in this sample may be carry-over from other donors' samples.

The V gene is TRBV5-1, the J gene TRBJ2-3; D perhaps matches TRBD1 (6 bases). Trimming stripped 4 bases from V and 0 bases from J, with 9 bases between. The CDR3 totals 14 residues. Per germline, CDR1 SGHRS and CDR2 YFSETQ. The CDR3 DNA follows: TGCGCCAGCAGCCACGGACAGAGCACAGATACGCAGTATTTT. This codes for CASSHGQSTDTQYF.

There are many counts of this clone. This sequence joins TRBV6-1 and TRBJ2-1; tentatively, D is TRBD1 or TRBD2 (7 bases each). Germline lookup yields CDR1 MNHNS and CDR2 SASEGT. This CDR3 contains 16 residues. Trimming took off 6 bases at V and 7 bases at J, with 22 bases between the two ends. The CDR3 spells CASSDRDNSGPNEQFF. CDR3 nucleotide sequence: TGTGCCAGCAGCGACAGGGATAATAGCGGGCCTAATGAGCAGTTCTTC.

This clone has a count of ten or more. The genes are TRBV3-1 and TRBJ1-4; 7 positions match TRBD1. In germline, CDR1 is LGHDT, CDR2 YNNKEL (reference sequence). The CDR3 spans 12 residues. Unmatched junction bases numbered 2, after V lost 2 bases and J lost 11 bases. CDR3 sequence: CASSQQGEKLFF. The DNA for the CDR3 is TGTGCCAGCAGCCAACAGGGGGAGAAACTGTTTTTT.

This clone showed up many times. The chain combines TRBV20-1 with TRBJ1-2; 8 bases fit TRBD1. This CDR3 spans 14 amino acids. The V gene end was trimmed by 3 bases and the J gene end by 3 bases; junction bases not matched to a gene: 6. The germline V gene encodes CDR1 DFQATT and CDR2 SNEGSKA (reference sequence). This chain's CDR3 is CSASGQGGDYGYTF. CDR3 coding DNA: TGCAGTGCTAGTGGACAGGGAGGTGACTATGGCTACACCTTC.

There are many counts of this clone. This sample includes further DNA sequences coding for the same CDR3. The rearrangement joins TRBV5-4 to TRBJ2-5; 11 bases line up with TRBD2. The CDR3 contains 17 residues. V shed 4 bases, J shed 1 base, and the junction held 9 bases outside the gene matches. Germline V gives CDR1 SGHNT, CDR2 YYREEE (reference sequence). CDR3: CASSPGTSGNLQETQYF. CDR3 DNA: TGTGCCAGCAGCCCCGGGACTAGCGGCAACCTCCAAGAGACCCAGTACTTC.

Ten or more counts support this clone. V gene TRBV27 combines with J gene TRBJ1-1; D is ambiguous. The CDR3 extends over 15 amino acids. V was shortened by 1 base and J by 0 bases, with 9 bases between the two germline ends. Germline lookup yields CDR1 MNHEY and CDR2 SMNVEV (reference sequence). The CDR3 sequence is CASSLWAGLNTEAFF. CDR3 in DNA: TGTGCCAGCAGTTTATGGGCGGGCTTGAACACTGAAGCTTTCTTT.

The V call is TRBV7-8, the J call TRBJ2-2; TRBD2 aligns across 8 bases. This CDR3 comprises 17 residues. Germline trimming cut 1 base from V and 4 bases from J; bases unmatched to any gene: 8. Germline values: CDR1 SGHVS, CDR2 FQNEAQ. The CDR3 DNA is TGTGCCAGCAGCTTAGGCCTAGCGGGCCCCAGCACCGGGGAGCTGTTTTTT. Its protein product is CASSLGLAGPSTGELFF. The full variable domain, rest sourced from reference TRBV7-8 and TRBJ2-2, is GAGVSQSPRYKVAKRGQDVALRCDPISGHVSLFWYQQALGQGPEFLTYFQNEAQLDKSGLPSDRFFAERPEGSVSTLKIQRTQQEDSAVYLCASSLGLAGPSTGELFFGEGSRLTVL.

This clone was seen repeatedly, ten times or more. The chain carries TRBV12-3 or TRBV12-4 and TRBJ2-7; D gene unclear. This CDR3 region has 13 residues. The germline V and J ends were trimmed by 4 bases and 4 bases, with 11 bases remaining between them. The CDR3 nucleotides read TGTGCCAGCAGTTCGCTGGCACTTTACGAGCAGTACTTC. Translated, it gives CASSSLALYEQYF.

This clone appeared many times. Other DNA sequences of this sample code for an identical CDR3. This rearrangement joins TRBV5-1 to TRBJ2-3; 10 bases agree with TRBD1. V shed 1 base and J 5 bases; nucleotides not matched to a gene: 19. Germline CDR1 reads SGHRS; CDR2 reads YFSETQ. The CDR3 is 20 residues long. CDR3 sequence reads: CASSLLGLRRSGQGQDTQYF. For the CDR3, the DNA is TGCGCCAGCAGCTTGTTAGGGTTGCGTAGATCGGGACAGGGGCAAGATACGCAGTATTTT.

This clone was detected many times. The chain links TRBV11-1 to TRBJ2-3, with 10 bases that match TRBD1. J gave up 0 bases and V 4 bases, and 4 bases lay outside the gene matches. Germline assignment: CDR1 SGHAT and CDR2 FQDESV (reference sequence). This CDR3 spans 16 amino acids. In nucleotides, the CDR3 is TGTGCCAGCAGCTGGGGGACAGGGGCGAGCACAGATACGCAGTATTTT. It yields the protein CASSWGTGASTDTQYF.

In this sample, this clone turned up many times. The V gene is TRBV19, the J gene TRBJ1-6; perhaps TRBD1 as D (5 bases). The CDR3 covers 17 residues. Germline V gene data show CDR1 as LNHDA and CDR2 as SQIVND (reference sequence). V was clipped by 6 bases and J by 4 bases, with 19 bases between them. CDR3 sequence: CASSHLGTGRYNSPLHF. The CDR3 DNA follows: TGTGCCAGTAGCCATTTGGGCACAGGAAGATATAATTCACCCCTCCACTTT. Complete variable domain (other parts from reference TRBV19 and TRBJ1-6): DGGITQSPKYLFRKEGQNVTLSCEQNLNHDAMYWYRQDPGQGLRLIYYSQIVNDFQKGDIAEGYSVSREKKESFPLTVTSAQKNPTAFYLCASSHLGTGRYNSPLHFGNGTRLTVT.

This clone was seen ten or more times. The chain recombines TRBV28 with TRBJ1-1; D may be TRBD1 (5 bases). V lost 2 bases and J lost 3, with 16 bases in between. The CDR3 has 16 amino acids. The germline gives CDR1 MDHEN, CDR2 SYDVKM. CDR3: CASSLGRTGTDTEAFF. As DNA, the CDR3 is TGTGCCAGCAGTTTAGGGAGAACAGGTACAGACACTGAAGCTTTCTTT.

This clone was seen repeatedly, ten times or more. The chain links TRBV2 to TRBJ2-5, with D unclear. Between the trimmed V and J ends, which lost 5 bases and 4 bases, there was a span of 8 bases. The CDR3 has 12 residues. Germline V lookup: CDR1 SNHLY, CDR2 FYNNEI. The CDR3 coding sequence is TGTGCCAGCAGTAAGGGAACAGAGACCCAGTACTTC. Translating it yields CASSKGTETQYF.

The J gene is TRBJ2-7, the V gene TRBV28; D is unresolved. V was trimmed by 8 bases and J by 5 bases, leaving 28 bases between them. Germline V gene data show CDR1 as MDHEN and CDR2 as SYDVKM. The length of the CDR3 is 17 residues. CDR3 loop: CASRQSRGVSLANEQYF. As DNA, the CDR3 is TGTGCCAGCCGCCAATCAAGAGGAGTGAGCCTGGCGAACGAGCAGTACTTC.

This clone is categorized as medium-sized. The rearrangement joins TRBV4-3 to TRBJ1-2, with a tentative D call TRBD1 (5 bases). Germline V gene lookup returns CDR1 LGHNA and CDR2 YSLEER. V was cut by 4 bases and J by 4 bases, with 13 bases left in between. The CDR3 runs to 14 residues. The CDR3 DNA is TGCGCCAGCAGCCCCTTCGGGGCAGCCTATGGCTACACCTTC. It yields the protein CASSPFGAAYGYTF.

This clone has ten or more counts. CDR3 DNA: TGTGCCAGCAGAATAGACAGGGGTGGTGGAGAGACCCAGTACTTC. This sequence encodes CASRIDRGGGETQYF. The genes are TRBV6-1 and TRBJ2-5, with TRBD1 identical over 8 bases. CDR3 length: 15 residues. Germline lookup yields CDR1 MNHNS and CDR2 SASEGT. With 6 bases clipped from V and 4 bases from J, the junction kept 10 bases outside the gene matches.